Reported below is one TCR beta chain. This specimen comes from a study of cytomegalovirus exposure and HLA in healthy donors. This PCR relied on a set of 60 Vbeta primers and 13 Jbeta primers. Only in-frame clones appear in the TCRdb table, and some are missing; sequencing was by immunoSEQ multiplex PCR. The data show 100,000 to 150,000 clones, and the top ten clones hold 2% to 2.5%. Sequencing input: PBMCs. This TCR was recovered from a man aged 35 to 55 in good health and CMV-seronegative.

In nucleotides, the CDR3 is TGTGCCAGCAGAAACGGGTACGAGCAGTACTTC. Translated, it gives CASRNGYEQYF. The J gene is TRBJ2-7, the V gene TRBV27; D call uncertain. Germline V gene lookup returns CDR1 MNHEY and CDR2 SMNVEV (reference sequence). V shed 6 bases and J shed 4 bases, with 7 bases lying between them. This CDR3 contains 11 residues.